This T cell receptor beta chain is drawn from a study of blood T cell repertoires in COVID-19. Across the study: The samples span acute and convalescent COVID-19 from the United States, Italy and Spain.

TCRdb's copy holds only in-frame clones and misses some; the assay was immunoSEQ multiplex PCR. This sample has fewer than 300,000 clones, with approximately 85% found just once. The germline gives CDR1 SGHRS, CDR2 YFSETQ. Unmatched junction bases numbered 2, after V lost 3 bases and J lost 9 bases. The CDR3 length is 12 residues. The V and J genes are TRBV5-1 and TRBJ2-1, with 8 bases aligning to TRBD2. This sequence was found in a woman in her 30s with acute or convalescent COVID-19. Source material: peripheral blood. CDR3 protein: CASSSGLGEQFF. CDR3 DNA: TGCGCCAGCAGCTCGGGACTAGGTGAGCAGTTCTTC.